One and the same sample provided the 16 T cell receptor beta chains below, sequenced in a study of blood T cells in healthy people across ages. Next came a second PCR, run for roughly 7 to 12 cycles, which used a sample-barcoded 5' primer along with a J-beta primer mix. TCRdb fed the 5' RACE reads into MiXCR, producing one record per CDR3 protein. The data contain over 700,000 distinct CDR3 sequences, 53% of them singletons. Source material: blood. Every receptor here comes from a man at least 80 years old in good health.

This chain uses TRBV11-2 with TRBJ1-2, with a tentative D call TRBD1 (5 bases). CDR3 length equals 15 residues. Trimming took off 5 bases at V and 4 bases at J, with 17 bases between the two ends. Germline CDR1 and CDR2: SGHAT and FQNNGV. This CDR3 is CASSLRGSGRYGYTF. The DNA for the CDR3 is TGTGCCAGCAGCCTCCGAGGGTCAGGGCGCTATGGCTACACCTTC.

This chain links TRBV12-3 or TRBV12-4 with TRBJ2-5; 10 nucleotides match TRBD2. J lost 0 bases, V lost 6 bases, and 4 bases had no gene match. The CDR3 covers 15 residues. The CDR3 DNA reads TGTGCCAGCAGACGGACTAGCGGCTACCAAGAGACCCAGTACTTC. Protein product: CASRRTSGYQETQYF.

V and J are TRBV2 and TRBJ2-7; 8 bases are shared with TRBD1. Germline CDR1 SNHLY, CDR2 FYNNEI. V lost 4 bases, J lost 2 bases, and 4 bases stayed unmatched. The CDR3 is 14 amino acids. The CDR3 DNA sequence: TGTGCCAGCAGTGGGCAGGGGGCCGCCTACGAGCAGTACTTC. Protein sequence: CASSGQGAAYEQYF.

In its sample, this clonotype was seen a few times. V usage is TRBV12-3 or TRBV12-4 and J usage is TRBJ1-4; TRBD1 matches at 11 bases. J was trimmed by 4 bases and V by 5 bases; bases with no gene match: 6. CDR3 length: 16 residues. CDR3 nucleotide sequence: TGTGCCAGCAGTGGACAGGGGGCGGAAGTTAATGAAAAACTGTTTTTT. Its protein product is CASSGQGAEVNEKLFF.

The rearrangement links TRBV5-5 to TRBJ2-1; 12 bases are a match to TRBD2. Germline CDR1 SGHKS, CDR2 YYEKEE (reference sequence). V gave up 1 base and J gave up 4 bases; unmatched junction bases: 9. This CDR3 spans 18 amino acids. CDR3 sequence reads: CASSLFFASGRAYNEQFF. The CDR3 region has the DNA TGTGCCAGCAGCTTGTTCTTTGCTAGCGGGAGGGCTTACAATGAGCAGTTCTTC.

This clonotype was seen more than once but under ten times. The chain joins TRBV29-1 to TRBJ2-5; no clear D. The CDR3 runs 10 residues. The ends were cut back, 7 bases at V and 7 bases at J, with 10 bases in the middle. Germline CDR1 SQVTM, CDR2 ANQGSEA. CDR3 region: CSAAELTQYF. In DNA form, the CDR3 reads TGCAGCGCCGCCGAGCTGACCCAGTACTTC.

This clonotype was found a few times. The V call is TRBV7-2, the J call TRBJ2-5; either TRBD1 or TRBD2 may supply D (5 bases each). The CDR3 covers 14 residues. V lost 4 bases, J lost 3 bases, and 12 bases lay in between. Germline lookup yields CDR1 SGHTA and CDR2 FQGNSA. In DNA, the CDR3 is TGTGCCAGCAGCTCCGGGACGGAAAAAGAGACCCAGTACTTC. This sequence encodes CASSSGTEKETQYF.

This clonotype was seen more than once but under ten times. The V gene is TRBV6-2 or TRBV6-3, the J gene TRBJ2-5; TRBD1 is a possible D gene (6 bases). The germline V gene encodes CDR1 MNHEY and CDR2 SVGEGT. This CDR3 contains 14 residues. With 8 bases removed from V and 5 bases from J, the gap between germline ends came to 18 bases. DNA of the CDR3: TGTGCCAGCGTCGGACAGCATCGGGTGGAGACCCAGTACTTC. It encodes CASVGQHRVETQYF.

In this sample, this clonotype turned up once. The chain is built from TRBV11-3 and TRBJ2-3, with 8 positions matching TRBD1. Germline CDR1 and CDR2: SGHNT and YENEEA. CDR3 length: 16 residues. Germline trimming cut 3 bases from V and 0 bases from J; bases unmatched to any gene: 5. In nucleotides, the CDR3 is TGTGCCAGCAGCTTTCGACAGGGGCTAAGCACAGATACGCAGTATTTT. Its protein is CASSFRQGLSTDTQYF.

The gene calls are TRBV7-9 and TRBJ1-4; TRBD1 agrees at 8 bases. The ends lost 6 bases at V and 8 bases at J; junction bases unmatched: 8. This CDR3 region has 14 residues. CDR1 and CDR2 (germline): SEHNR, FQNEAQ (reference sequence). The CDR3 is CASSIGQGREKLFF. CDR3 in DNA: TGTGCCAGCAGTATCGGACAGGGTAGGGAAAAACTGTTTTTT.

The chain couples TRBV4-2 to TRBJ2-3, with D perhaps being TRBD1 or TRBD2 (5 bases each). V was cut by 0 bases and J by 14 bases, with 24 bases left in between. CDR1 LGHNA and CDR2 YNFKEQ come from the germline V gene. The CDR3 is 16 residues long. The CDR3 is CASSQDEPSGHRYAYF. The DNA for the CDR3 is TGTGCCAGCAGCCAAGACGAGCCTTCGGGGCACAGATACGCGTATTTT.

This clonotype was picked up a small number of times. V is TRBV5-1 and J is TRBJ2-3; tentative D call: TRBD1 (6 bases). Germline assignment: CDR1 SGHRS and CDR2 YFSETQ. The CDR3 has 13 amino acids. With 2 bases removed from V and 4 bases from J, the gap between germline ends came to 8 bases. The CDR3 bases are TGCGCCAGCAGCTTTGGGGGCCCAGATACGCAGTATTTT. It specifies CASSFGGPDTQYF.

CDR3 in amino acids: CASSERGSQETQYF. In DNA form, the CDR3 reads TGTGCCAGCAGCGAAAGGGGGTCCCAAGAGACCCAGTACTTC. This chain links TRBV9 with TRBJ2-5; D may be TRBD1 (6 bases). The CDR3 is 14 amino acids. Deletions cut 3 bases from V and 1 base from J, with 10 bases between. The V gene's germline CDR1 is SGDLS and CDR2 YYNGEE.

This clonotype has a handful of counts. The rearrangement joins TRBV15 to TRBJ2-7; D unresolved. CDR1 and CDR2 (germline): LNHNV, YYDKDF (reference sequence). This CDR3 has 15 amino acids. V lost 5 bases and J lost 2, with 16 bases in between. CDR3 sequence reads: CATSSQSGPTYEQYF. The CDR3 DNA is TGTGCCACCAGCTCCCAGTCGGGTCCTACCTACGAGCAGTACTTC.

V and J are TRBV6-5 and TRBJ2-1, with 8 bases identical to TRBD2. The ends lost 2 bases at V and 5 bases at J; junction bases unmatched: 5. The CDR3 length is 15 residues. Germline V gene lookup returns CDR1 MNHEY and CDR2 SVGAGI. The CDR3 DNA reads TGTGCCAGCAGTTACGGATTAGCGGGACACAATGAGCAGTTCTTC. Protein: CASSYGLAGHNEQFF.

This clonotype was seen more than once but under ten times. This rearrangement joins TRBV25-1 to TRBJ2-7, with 8 positions matching TRBD1. The CDR3 spans 15 residues. Germline V gene sequence: CDR1 MGHDK, CDR2 SYGVNS. V lost 5 bases, J lost 2 bases, and 8 bases stayed unmatched. The CDR3 nucleotides read TGTGCCAGCAGTCCCCACAGGGGGGTCGCCTACGAGCAGTACTTC. Encoded protein: CASSPHRGVAYEQYF.